This T cell receptor beta chain emerged from a study of OX40 agonist ivuxolimab in advanced cancers. The wider study: Ivuxolimab, which is an agonistic anti-OX40 (CD134) antibody, was administered to the patients. Having had anti-PD-1, anti-PD-L1 or anti-CTLA-4 therapy before was allowed, and approximately 40% had some. Whole-study results and caveats: Not determined was the antigen specificity of the expanded peripheral T cells.

Sequencing used immunoSEQ multiplex PCR; TCRdb keeps in-frame clones, though not all of them. The data contain 77,000 or so clones, 85% to 95% of them singletons. Researchers took blood at baseline, on cycle 4 day 1, and on cycle 7 day 1. Details on this clone: Its antigen is unknown.

The sample consisted of CD4+ or CD8+ T cells sorted from blood, taken in a trial of the OX40 agonist ivuxolimab. This TCR came from an adult with an advanced solid tumor such as melanoma, head and neck, liver or kidney cancer.

Here the CDR3 DNA reads TGTGCCAGCAGTGACTCAGGGGGGGGCAATCAGCCCCAGCATTTT. It translates to CASSDSGGGNQPQHF. This rearrangement joins TRBV6-4 to TRBJ1-5, with a weak D call TRBD1 (6 bases). The germline gives CDR1 MRHNA, CDR2 SNTAGT. Trimming removed 0 bases from V and 2 bases from J, with 8 bases in between. The CDR3 runs to 15 residues.